Listed here are 21 T cell receptor beta chains from one sample, sequenced in a study of identical twins. One entry per CDR3 protein results from TCRdb running MiXCR on the 5' RACE reads. Here the sample spans about 810,000 distinct CDR3 sequences, over 9% being singletons. These records were also assigned to another study, of yellow fever vaccine responses in identical twins.

The sequencing sample was made of PBMCs. These receptors were taken from a woman younger than 35 in good health.

The V and J genes are TRBV5-1 and TRBJ2-5; 8 bases are a match to TRBD2. Losses at the gene ends were 4 bases for V and 4 bases for J; bases not matched to a gene: 3. The CDR3 has 13 residues. Germline V CDR1 and CDR2: SGHRS, YFSETQ. The CDR3 coding sequence is TGCGCCAGCAGCGGCGGACTAGCAGAGACCCAGTACTTC. The encoded protein is CASSGGLAETQYF.

The chain couples TRBV12-3 or TRBV12-4 to TRBJ1-5; 7 bases fit TRBD1. The CDR3 is made up of 16 amino acids. Germline trimming cut 5 bases from V and 1 base from J; bases unmatched to any gene: 8. This CDR3 reads CASSIQDRLSNQPQHF. Written as DNA, the CDR3 is TGTGCCAGCAGTATCCAGGACAGGCTCAGCAATCAGCCCCAGCATTTT.

This chain uses TRBV29-1 with TRBJ1-2; unclear D gene. Germline-derived CDR1 and CDR2 are SQVTM and ANQGSEA. V lost 0 bases and J lost 4, with 9 bases in between. CDR3 length equals 13 residues. In DNA, the CDR3 is TGCAGCGTTGAAGAACGGGGAACCTATGGCTACACCTTC. Translating it yields CSVEERGTYGYTF.

The chain links TRBV5-1 to TRBJ2-3; no clear D. The germline V gene encodes CDR1 SGHRS and CDR2 YFSETQ. The CDR3 contains 16 residues. V was clipped by 0 bases and J by 4 bases, with 15 bases between them. The CDR3 region has the DNA TGCGCCAGCAGCTTGGGGTATGAGACTTCCGCAGATACGCAGTATTTT. It specifies CASSLGYETSADTQYF.

This clonotype was seen more than once but under ten times. This rearrangement joins TRBV24-1 to TRBJ2-3; D remains unclear. The germline V gene encodes CDR1 KGHDR and CDR2 SFDVKD. Trimming left V 2 bases short and J 9 bases short, with 8 bases between. The CDR3 is 12 residues long. DNA for the CDR3: TGTGCCACCAGTGATTCGATCGAGACGCAGTATTTT. Protein product: CATSDSIETQYF.

The chain uses TRBV7-8 and TRBJ2-7; D gene unclear. Germline V gives CDR1 SGHVS, CDR2 FQNEAQ. V lost 5 bases and J 0 bases, leaving 5 bases between the germline ends. The CDR3 has 12 amino acids. CDR3 nucleotides: TGTGCCAGCAGCCTGCGCTCCTACGAGCAGTACGTC. This sequence encodes CASSLRSYEQYV.

The rearrangement joins TRBV28 to TRBJ2-7; TRBD1 aligns across 7 bases. Germline V lookup: CDR1 MDHEN, CDR2 SYDVKM. The V segment lost 3 bases and the J segment 3 bases; nucleotides outside the gene matches: 5. This CDR3 comprises 14 residues. The DNA of the CDR3 is TGTGCCAGCAGTTTGTTGCCAGGGGGCTACGAGCAGTACGTC. It translates to CASSLLPGGYEQYV.

This clonotype was seen a few times. The rearrangement joins TRBV28 to TRBJ1-2; 11 bases align to TRBD1. CDR3 length equals 15 residues. Unmatched junction bases numbered 3, after V lost 2 bases and J lost 4 bases. From germline, CDR1 is MDHEN and CDR2 SYDVKM. The CDR3 here is CASSLEGQGVYGYTF. The CDR3 DNA follows: TGTGCCAGCAGTTTAGAGGGACAGGGGGTCTATGGCTACACCTTC.

This sequence joins TRBV12-3 or TRBV12-4 and TRBJ2-2; TRBD2 might be the D (7 bases). There are 14 residues in the CDR3. CDR3 residues: CGGWGGPNTGELFF. The CDR3 coding sequence is TGTGGGGGCTGGGGGGGCCCGAACACCGGGGAGCTGTTTTTT.

The rearrangement uses TRBV9 and TRBJ1-1; D uncertain. V was pared by 4 bases and J by 2 bases, with 12 bases between. Germline CDR1 is SGDLS and CDR2 is YYNGEE. CDR3 length: 14 residues. CDR3 DNA sequence: TGTGCCAGCAGCCGCCCGGTCTCTAACACTGAAGCTTTCTTT. This translates into CASSRPVSNTEAFF.

This clonotype was observed a few times. The gene calls are TRBV12-3 or TRBV12-4 and TRBJ2-7; D is unresolved. Trimming took 3 bases from V and 0 from J, leaving 12 bases between them. The CDR3 loop spans 15 amino acids. The CDR3 spells CASSFEMGYSYEQYF. Here the CDR3 DNA reads TGTGCCAGCAGTTTCGAAATGGGTTACTCCTACGAGCAGTACTTC.

There are a few counts of this clonotype. The chain uses TRBV2 and TRBJ2-1, with 7 bases lining up with TRBD2. The CDR3 loop spans 15 amino acids. CDR1 and CDR2 (germline): SNHLY, FYNNEI. The trim removed 2 bases at V and 8 bases at J, leaving 9 bases unmatched. This CDR3 is CASSELLASGDEQFF. The DNA of the CDR3 is TGTGCCAGCAGTGAACTTCTAGCGAGCGGGGATGAGCAGTTCTTC.

The J gene is TRBJ2-7, the V gene TRBV20-1; TRBD1 matches at 9 bases. Germline V gives CDR1 DFQATT, CDR2 SNEGSKA (reference sequence). The CDR3 has 14 residues. V gave up 4 bases and J gave up 9 bases; unmatched junction bases: 13. CDR3 bases: TGCAGTGCTAACTTGGTAACAGGGGGCTTGGGGCAGTACGTC. Protein product: CSANLVTGGLGQYV.

The chain employs TRBV9 and TRBJ2-2; possible D gene TRBD2, 5 bases. Germline values: CDR1 SGDLS, CDR2 YYNGEE. This CDR3 is built from 14 residues. The germline V and J ends were trimmed by 4 bases and 5 bases, with 12 bases remaining between them. The CDR3 DNA is TGTGCCAGCAGCCGAGAGGGTCTGACCGGGGAGCTGTTTTTT. It specifies CASSREGLTGELFF.

In this sample, this clonotype turned up a few times. J is TRBJ2-5 and V is TRBV27; D possibly corresponds to TRBD2 (5 bases). CDR1 and CDR2 (germline): MNHEY, SMNVEV (reference sequence). Trimming took 2 bases from V and 0 from J, leaving 7 bases between them. The CDR3 has 14 residues. The CDR3 nucleotides are TGTGCCAGCAGTTTAAGGAGGCACCAAGAGACCCAGTACTTC. Amino acid sequence: CASSLRRHQETQYF.

This clonotype was found a few times. The chain joins TRBV24-1 to TRBJ1-1; possibly TRBD1 for D (5 bases). The CDR3 spans 13 residues. Trimming shortened V by 5 bases and J by 1 base, and 7 bases separated the two germline ends. The germline gives CDR1 KGHDR, CDR2 SFDVKD. CDR3 nucleotide sequence: TGTGCCACCAGTGTGGGGCCGAACACTGAAGCTTTCTTT. This gives the protein CATSVGPNTEAFF.

The genes are TRBV12-3 or TRBV12-4 and TRBJ2-2, with 9 bases lining up with TRBD2. The V gene end was trimmed by 7 bases and the J gene end by 4 bases; junction bases not matched to a gene: 10. The CDR3 spans 16 residues. CDR3 protein: CASTVIAGVGTGELFF. CDR3 nucleotide sequence: TGTGCCAGCACCGTTATAGCGGGAGTTGGCACCGGGGAGCTGTTTTTT.

In this sample, this clonotype turned up a few times. V usage is TRBV11-2 and J usage is TRBJ1-6, with D perhaps TRBD1 (5 bases). The length of the CDR3 is 16 residues. The ends were cut back, 1 base at V and 4 bases at J, with 11 bases in the middle. The V gene's germline CDR1 is SGHAT and CDR2 FQNNGV. CDR3 protein: CASSLGRDSYNSPLHF. The CDR3 coding sequence is TGTGCCAGCAGCTTAGGGAGGGACTCATATAATTCACCCCTCCACTTT.

CDR3 bases: TGTGCCAGCAGGCAGACTAGCGGGAGCGGTATGGAGACCCAGTACTTC. As protein: CASRQTSGSGMETQYF. The chain employs TRBV3-1 and TRBJ2-5; TRBD2 aligns across 12 bases. The CDR3 runs 16 residues. V shed 6 bases, J shed 5 bases, and the junction held 10 bases outside the gene matches. Germline V gene data show CDR1 as LGHDT and CDR2 as YNNKEL (reference sequence).

The chain recombines TRBV3-1 with TRBJ2-1, with D possibly matching TRBD2 (5 bases). The CDR3 has 16 amino acids. Germline-derived CDR1 and CDR2 are LGHDT and YNNKEL (reference sequence). V lost 0 bases and J lost 1, with 10 bases in between. The CDR3 loop is CASSQEGRGSYNEQFF. CDR3 nucleotide sequence: TGTGCCAGCAGCCAAGAAGGTCGCGGGTCCTACAATGAGCAGTTCTTC.

The chain carries TRBV7-9 and TRBJ2-5, with 9 bases lining up with TRBD1. V dropped 5 bases and J dropped 4; count of bases not matched to a gene: 5. Germline-derived CDR1 and CDR2 are SEHNR and FQNEAQ (reference sequence). This CDR3 spans 14 amino acids. The CDR3 nucleotides read TGTGCCAGCAGCACTCGGACAGGGGCAGAGACCCAGTACTTC. This gives the protein CASSTRTGAETQYF.